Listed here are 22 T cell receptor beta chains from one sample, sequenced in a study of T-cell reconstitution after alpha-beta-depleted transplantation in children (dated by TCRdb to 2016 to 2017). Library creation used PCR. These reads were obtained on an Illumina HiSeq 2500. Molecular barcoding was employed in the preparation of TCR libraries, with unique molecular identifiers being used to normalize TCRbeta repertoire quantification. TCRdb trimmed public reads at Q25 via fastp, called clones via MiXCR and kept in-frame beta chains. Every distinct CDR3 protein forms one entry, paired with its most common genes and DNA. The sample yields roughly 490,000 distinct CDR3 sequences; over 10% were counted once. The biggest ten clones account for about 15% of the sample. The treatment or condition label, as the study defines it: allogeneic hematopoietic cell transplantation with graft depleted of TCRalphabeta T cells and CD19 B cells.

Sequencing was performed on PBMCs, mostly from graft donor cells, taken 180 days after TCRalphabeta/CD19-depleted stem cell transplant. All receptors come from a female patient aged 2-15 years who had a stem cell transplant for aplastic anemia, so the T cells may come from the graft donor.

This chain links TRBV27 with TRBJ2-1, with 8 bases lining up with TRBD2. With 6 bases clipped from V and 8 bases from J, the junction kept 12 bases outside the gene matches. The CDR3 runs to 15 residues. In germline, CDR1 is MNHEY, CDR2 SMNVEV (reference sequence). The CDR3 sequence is CASRVGLEARYEQFF. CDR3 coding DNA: TGTGCCAGCAGGGTGGGACTAGAGGCGAGGTATGAGCAGTTCTTC.

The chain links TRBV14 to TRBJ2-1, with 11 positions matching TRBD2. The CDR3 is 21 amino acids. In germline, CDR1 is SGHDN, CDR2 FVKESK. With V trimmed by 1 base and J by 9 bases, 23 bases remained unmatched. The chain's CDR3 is CASSQASGGTEVASGRSEQFF. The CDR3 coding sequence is TGTGCCAGCAGCCAAGCGTCCGGGGGGACGGAGGTCGCTAGCGGGAGGAGTGAGCAGTTCTTC. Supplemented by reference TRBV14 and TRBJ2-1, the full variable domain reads EAGVTQFPSHSVIEKGQTVTLRCDPISGHDNLYWYRRVMGKEIKFLLHFVKESKQDESGMPNNRFLAERTGGTYSTLKVQPAELEDSGVYFCASSQASGGTEVASGRSEQFFGPGTRLTVL.

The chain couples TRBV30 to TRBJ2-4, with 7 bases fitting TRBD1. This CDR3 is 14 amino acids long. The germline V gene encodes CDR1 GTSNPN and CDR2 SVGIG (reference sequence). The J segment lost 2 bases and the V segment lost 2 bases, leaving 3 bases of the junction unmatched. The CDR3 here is CAWSQRGPKNIQYF. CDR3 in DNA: TGTGCCTGGAGTCAAAGGGGGCCCAAAAACATTCAGTACTTC.

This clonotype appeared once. CDR3 sequence reads: CASSLRSAGVNTGELFF. DNA of the CDR3: TGTGCCAGCAGCTTACGATCGGCGGGAGTAAACACCGGGGAGCTGTTTTTT. The genes are TRBV7-8 and TRBJ2-2; 7 bases align to TRBD2. The CDR3 length is 17 residues. The germline V gene encodes CDR1 SGHVS and CDR2 FQNEAQ. V gave up 2 bases and J gave up 2 bases; unmatched junction bases: 8.

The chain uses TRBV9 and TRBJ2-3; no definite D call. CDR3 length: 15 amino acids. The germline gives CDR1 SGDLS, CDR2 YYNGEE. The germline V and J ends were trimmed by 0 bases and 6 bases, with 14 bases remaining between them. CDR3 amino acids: CASSVGSLGMDTQYF. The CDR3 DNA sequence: TGTGCCAGCAGCGTAGGCTCCCTTGGTATGGATACGCAGTATTTT.

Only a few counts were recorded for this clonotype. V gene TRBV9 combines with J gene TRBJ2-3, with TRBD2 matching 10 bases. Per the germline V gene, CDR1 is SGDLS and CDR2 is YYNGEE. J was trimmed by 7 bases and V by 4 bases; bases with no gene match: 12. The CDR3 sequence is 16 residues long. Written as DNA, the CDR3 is TGTGCCAGCAGCTCCACCGGGACTAGCGCGTCGAATACGCAGTATTTT. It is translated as CASSSTGTSASNTQYF.

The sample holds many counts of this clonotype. The CDR3 DNA is TGTGCCAGCAGCTACAGACAGGGGCTGAACACTGAAGCTTTCTTT. Protein: CASSYRQGLNTEAFF. The chain links TRBV7-2 to TRBJ1-1; TRBD1 aligns across 8 bases. Germline V gene lookup returns CDR1 SGHTA and CDR2 FQGNSA. V was pared by 4 bases and J by 0 bases, with 4 bases of the junction left unmatched. This CDR3 has 15 residues. Based on the CDR3 plus reference TRBV7-2 and TRBJ1-1, the full variable domain is GAGVSQSPSNKVTEKGKDVELRCDPISGHTALYWYRQSLGQGLEFLIYFQGNSAPDKSGLPSDRFSAERTGGSVSTLTIQRTQQEDSAVYLCASSYRQGLNTEAFFGQGTRLTVV.

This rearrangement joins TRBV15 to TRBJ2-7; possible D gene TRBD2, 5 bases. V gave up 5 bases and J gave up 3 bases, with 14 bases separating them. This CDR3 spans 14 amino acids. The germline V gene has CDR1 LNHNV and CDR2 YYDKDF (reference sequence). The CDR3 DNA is TGTGCCACCAGCCTTCGAAGCGGTCGCTACGAGCAGTACGTC. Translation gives CATSLRSGRYEQYV.

The CDR3 protein is CASSQDSTTDGYTF. The CDR3 bases are TGCGCCAGCAGCCAAGATAGTACGACAGACGGCTACACCTTC. This chain uses TRBV4-1 with TRBJ1-2, with D maybe TRBD1 (5 bases). The CDR3 length is 14 residues. Germline V gene lookup returns CDR1 MGHRA and CDR2 YSYEKL. The germline V and J ends were trimmed by 0 bases and 8 bases, with 13 bases remaining between them.

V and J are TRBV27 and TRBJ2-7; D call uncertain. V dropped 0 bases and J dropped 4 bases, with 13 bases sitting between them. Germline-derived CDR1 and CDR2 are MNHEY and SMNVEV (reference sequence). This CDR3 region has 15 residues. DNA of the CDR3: TGTGCCAGCAGTTTATCCGTCTCGGGCATTTACGAGCAGTACGTC. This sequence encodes CASSLSVSGIYEQYV.

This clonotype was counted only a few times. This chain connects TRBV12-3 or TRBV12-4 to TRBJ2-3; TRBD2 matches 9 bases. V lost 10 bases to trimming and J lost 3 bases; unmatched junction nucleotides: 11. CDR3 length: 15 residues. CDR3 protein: CATDDRREGTDTQYF. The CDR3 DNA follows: TGTGCCACAGACGATAGGCGGGAGGGGACAGATACGCAGTATTTT.

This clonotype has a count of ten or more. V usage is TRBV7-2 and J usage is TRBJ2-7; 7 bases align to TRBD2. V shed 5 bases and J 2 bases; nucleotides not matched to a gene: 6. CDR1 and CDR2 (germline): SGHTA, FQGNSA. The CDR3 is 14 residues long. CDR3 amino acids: CASSPSSGAYEQYF. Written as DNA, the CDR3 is TGTGCCAGCAGCCCCTCCAGCGGGGCCTACGAGCAGTACTTC.

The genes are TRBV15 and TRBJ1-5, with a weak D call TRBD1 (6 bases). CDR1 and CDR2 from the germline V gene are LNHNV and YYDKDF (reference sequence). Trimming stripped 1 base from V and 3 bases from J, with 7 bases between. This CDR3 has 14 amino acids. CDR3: CATSRGGANQPQHF. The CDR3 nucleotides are TGTGCCACCAGCAGAGGGGGGGCCAATCAGCCCCAGCATTTT.

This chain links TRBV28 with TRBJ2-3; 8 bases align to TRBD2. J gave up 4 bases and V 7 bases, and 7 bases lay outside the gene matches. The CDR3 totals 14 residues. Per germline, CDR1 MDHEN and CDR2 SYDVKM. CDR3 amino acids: CASTQAGVPDTQYF. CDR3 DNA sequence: TGTGCCAGCACTCAAGCGGGAGTTCCAGATACGCAGTATTTT.

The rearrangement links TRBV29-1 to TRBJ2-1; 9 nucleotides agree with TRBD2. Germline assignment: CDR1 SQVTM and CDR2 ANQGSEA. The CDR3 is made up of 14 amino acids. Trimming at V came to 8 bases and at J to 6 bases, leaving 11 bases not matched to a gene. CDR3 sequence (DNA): TGCAGCATGAACCCGGGACTAGCCCCCAATGAGCAGTTCTTC. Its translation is CSMNPGLAPNEQFF.

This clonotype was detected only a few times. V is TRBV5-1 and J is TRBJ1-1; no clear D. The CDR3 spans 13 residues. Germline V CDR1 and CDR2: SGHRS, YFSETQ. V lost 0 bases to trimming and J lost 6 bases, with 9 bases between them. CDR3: CASSLAPAPEAFF. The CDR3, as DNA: TGCGCCAGCAGCTTGGCCCCAGCCCCTGAAGCTTTCTTT.

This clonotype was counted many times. CDR3 DNA: TGCGCCAGCAGCCAACGGACAGACCGCCTCATGAACACTGAAGCTTTCTTT. This sequence encodes CASSQRTDRLMNTEAFF. The chain combines TRBV4-1 with TRBJ1-1, with a tentative D call TRBD1 (6 bases). In germline, CDR1 is MGHRA, CDR2 YSYEKL. Trimming cost V 2 bases and J 0 bases, with 16 bases left between them. The CDR3 contains 17 residues.

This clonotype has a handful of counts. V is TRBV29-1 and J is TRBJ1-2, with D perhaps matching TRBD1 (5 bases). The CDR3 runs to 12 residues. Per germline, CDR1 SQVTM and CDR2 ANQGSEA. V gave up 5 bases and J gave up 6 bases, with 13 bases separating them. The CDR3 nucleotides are TGCAGCGTTCTGGGGGACGGGGATGGCTACACCTTC. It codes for CSVLGDGDGYTF.

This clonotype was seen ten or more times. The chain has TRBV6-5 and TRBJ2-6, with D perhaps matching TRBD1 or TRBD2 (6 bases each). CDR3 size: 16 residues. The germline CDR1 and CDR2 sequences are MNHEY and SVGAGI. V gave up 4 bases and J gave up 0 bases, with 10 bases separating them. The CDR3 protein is CASSSGGHSGANVLTF. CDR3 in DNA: TGTGCCAGCAGTTCCGGGGGCCACTCTGGGGCCAACGTCCTGACTTTC.

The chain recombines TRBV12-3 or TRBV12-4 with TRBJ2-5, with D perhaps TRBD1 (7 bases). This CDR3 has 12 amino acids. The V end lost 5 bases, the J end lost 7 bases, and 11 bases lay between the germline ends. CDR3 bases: TGTGCCAGCAGTCTTCAGGGGGGGACCCAGTACTTC. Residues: CASSLQGGTQYF.

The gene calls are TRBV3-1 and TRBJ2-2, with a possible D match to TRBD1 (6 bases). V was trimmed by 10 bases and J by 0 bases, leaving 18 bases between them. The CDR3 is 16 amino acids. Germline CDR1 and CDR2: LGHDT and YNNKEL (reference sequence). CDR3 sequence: CAKTGHSKANTGELFF. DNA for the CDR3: TGTGCCAAGACGGGACACTCGAAAGCGAACACCGGGGAGCTGTTTTTT. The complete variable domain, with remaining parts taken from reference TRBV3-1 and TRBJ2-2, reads DTAVSQTPKYLVTQMGNDKSIKCEQNLGHDTMYWYKQDSKKFLKIMFSYNNKELIINETVPNRFSPKSPDKAHLNLHINSLELGDSAVYFCAKTGHSKANTGELFFGEGSRLTVL.

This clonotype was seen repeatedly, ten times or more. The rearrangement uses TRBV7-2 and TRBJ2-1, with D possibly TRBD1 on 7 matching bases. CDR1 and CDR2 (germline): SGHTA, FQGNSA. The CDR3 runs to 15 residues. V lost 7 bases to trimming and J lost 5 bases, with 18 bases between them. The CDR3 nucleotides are TGTGCCAGCATGGAGGGGGCAGGGATCGACAATGAGCAGTTCTTC. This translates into CASMEGAGIDNEQFF.